This T cell receptor beta chain derives from a study of regulatory T cells in long-lasting Graves disease. General study points: Comparison showed that persistent patients shared more public clonotypes (over 2,500) than new patients (approximately 1,000).

In this sample, this clonotype turned up a few times. Antigen: not known. Assembly of TCR beta libraries relied on iRepertoire HTBI primers together with Arm-PCR of CDR3 regions. One entry per CDR3 protein results from TCRdb running MiXCR on the multiplex PCR reads. Of about 620,000 distinct CDR3 sequences detected, about 15% appear once; the ten largest clones hold around a sixth. V was pared by 0 bases and J by 2 bases, with 8 bases between. Germline V lookup: CDR1 SGHTA, CDR2 FQGTGA. There are 15 residues in the CDR3. Described time point: newly diagnosed GD, antithyroid drugs for less than 3 months. TCR sequences were obtained from RNA taken from PBMCs. Another study also made use of these data, one on T cells in Graves' hyperthyroidism and ophthalmopathy.

The chain couples TRBV7-3 to TRBJ2-1, with D possibly TRBD2 on 6 matching bases. This TCR was recovered from a woman in her twenties or thirties with Graves disease. Specimen: peripheral blood mononuclear cells (PBMCs), collected at new diagnosis, from a patient treated with antithyroid drugs. CDR3 DNA sequence: TGTGCCAGCAGCTTAACAGCGGGTACCTACAATGAGCAGTTCTTC. Translated: CASSLTAGTYNEQFF.